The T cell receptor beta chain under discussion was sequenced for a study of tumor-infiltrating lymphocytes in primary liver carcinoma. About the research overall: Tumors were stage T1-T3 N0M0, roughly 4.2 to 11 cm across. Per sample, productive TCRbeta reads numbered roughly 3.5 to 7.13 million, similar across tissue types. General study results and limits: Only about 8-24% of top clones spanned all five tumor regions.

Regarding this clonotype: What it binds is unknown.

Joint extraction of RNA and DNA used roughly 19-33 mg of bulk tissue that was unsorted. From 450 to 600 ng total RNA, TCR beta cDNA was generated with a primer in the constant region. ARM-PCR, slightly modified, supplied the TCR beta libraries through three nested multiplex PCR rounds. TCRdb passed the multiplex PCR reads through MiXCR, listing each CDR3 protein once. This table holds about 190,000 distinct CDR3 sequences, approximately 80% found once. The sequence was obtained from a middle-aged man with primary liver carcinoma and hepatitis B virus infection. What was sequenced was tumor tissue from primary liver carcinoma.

The CDR3 is CASSIGIRGLPHNEQFF. Written as DNA, the CDR3 is TGTGCCAGCAGCATAGGCATACGGGGACTCCCCCACAATGAGCAGTTCTTC. V is TRBV11-3 and J is TRBJ2-1; a possible D gene is TRBD2 (6 bases). The V and J ends lost 5 bases and 5 bases respectively, with 22 bases between them. The CDR3 contains 17 residues. Germline V gives CDR1 SGHNT, CDR2 YENEEA.